This TCR beta chain appears in the sequencing data of a study of cytomegalovirus exposure and HLA in healthy donors. Across the whole study: Among the approximately 380 donors who were genotyped, roughly 86% fell in the genetic ancestry cluster that is associated with self-reported Caucasian donors.

PCR amplification relied on 60 Vbeta primers (plus 13 Jbeta primers). Clones were read by immunoSEQ multiplex PCR, and TCRdb kept only the in-frame ones, dropping some. The sample table includes about 120,000 clones. This CDR3 comprises 16 residues. The receptor comes from a man in his thirties or forties in good health and CMV-seronegative. The sequenced material came from PBMCs. The chain has TRBV12-2 and TRBJ2-5; the table's D call TRBD2 went unverified against the DNA. Judging by the DNA end, TRBJ2-7 fits better; the J call may be wrong. TRBV12-2 counts as a pseudogene. The CDR3 loop is CASRLPRGGFRNEQYF. The CDR3 DNA follows: TGTGCAAGTCGCCTACCCCGCGGGGGCTTTCGGAACGAGCAGTACTTC.